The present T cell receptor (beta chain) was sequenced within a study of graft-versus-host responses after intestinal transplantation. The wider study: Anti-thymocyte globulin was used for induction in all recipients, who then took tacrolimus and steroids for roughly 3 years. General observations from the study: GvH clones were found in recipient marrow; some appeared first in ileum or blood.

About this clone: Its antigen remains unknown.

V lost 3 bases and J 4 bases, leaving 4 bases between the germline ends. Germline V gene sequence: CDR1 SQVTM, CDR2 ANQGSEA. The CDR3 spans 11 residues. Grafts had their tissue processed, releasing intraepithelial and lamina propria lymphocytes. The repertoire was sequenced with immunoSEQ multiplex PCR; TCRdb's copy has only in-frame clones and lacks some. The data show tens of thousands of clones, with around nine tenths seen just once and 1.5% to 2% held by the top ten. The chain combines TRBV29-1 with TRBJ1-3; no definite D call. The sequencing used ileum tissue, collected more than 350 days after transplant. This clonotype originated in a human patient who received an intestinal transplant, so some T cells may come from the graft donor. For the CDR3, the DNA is TGCAGCGTTGAGAGAGGAAACACCATATATTTT. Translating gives CSVERGNTIYF.